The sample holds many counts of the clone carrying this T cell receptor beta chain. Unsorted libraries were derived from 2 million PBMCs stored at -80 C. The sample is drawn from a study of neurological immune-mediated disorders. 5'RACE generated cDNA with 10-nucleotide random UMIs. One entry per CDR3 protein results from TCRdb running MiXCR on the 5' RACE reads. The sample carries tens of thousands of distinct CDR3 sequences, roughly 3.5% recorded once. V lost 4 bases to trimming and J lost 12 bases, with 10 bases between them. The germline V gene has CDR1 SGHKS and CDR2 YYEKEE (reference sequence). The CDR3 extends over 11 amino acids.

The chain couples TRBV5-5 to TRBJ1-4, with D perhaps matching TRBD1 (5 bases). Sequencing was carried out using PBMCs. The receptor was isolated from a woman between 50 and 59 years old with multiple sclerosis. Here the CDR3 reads CASSLLGELFF. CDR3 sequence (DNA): TGTGCCAGCAGCCTGTTGGGGGAACTGTTTTTT.